This T cell receptor beta chain was identified during a study of cytomegalovirus exposure and HLA in healthy donors (dated by TCRdb to about 2017). Background on the whole study: According to an earlier analysis of 587 of the donors, 200 million or so T cells yielded 90 million to 130 million unique TCR beta sequences and roughly 280 Gb of sequence data. Among the roughly 390 genotyped donors, 75% to 90% belonged to the genetic ancestry cluster associated with self-reported Caucasian donors. Among around 400 genotyped donors of the cohort, an average of approximately 240,000 unique TCR beta nucleotide sequences was sequenced per donor, of which about 19% were non-productive. To predict cytomegalovirus infection status, the study brought together high-throughput TCR immunosequencing, statistical association of individual TCRs with disease status, and machine learning. A later genetic analysis used genome-wide SNP genotypes for 398 of the 666 donors, treating that subset as a discovery cohort. Because of strong linkage in the cohort, 4 to 6 DR-DQ haplotypes were treated as single units for association and clustering. HLA typing included class I and class II loci at four-digit resolution. The study aimed to test whether signatures of past pathogen exposure could be identified by cataloging public T cell receptors. Using immunosequencing, the study profiled T cell repertoires from around 670 subjects and related those repertoires to cytomegalovirus serostatus. To decide whether each TCR beta V gene segment behaved as functional or pseudogenic, an earlier analysis of some 580 of the donors relied on high-throughput TCR beta sequencing. Typing coverage varied by locus: roughly 629-640 donors for A, B, C, DRB1 and DQB1; roughly 510 for DQA1; about 590 for DPA1; roughly 450 for DPB1. A separate validation cohort of 90 to 150 different subjects was used in addition to the 666-subject first cohort. All discovery cohort repertoires had been generated on a single sequencing platform. Roughly 320 gigabases of sequencing data and around 90 million unique TCR sequences made up an early release that covered about 640 HLA-typed donors. Rather than drawing on any new phenotypic data, the later analysis identified candidate immune exposures from TCR beta sequences and the way those sequences occurred across donors. In a later analysis, previously published TCR beta repertoires from several hundred donors were re-analyzed and high-resolution HLA genotyping was added so that TCR occurrence patterns could be studied. Alongside the repertoire data, information on donor age, sex, ethnicity and CMV serostatus was compiled. Results the study describes overall, beyond this receptor: A later genetic analysis reported fewer N-insertions in productive TCRs among donors in an Asian-associated ancestry cluster than the approximately 670-donor mean. A later genetic analysis associated a missense DCLRE1C variant with V-gene and J-gene trimming of TCR beta chains, and an independent cohort replicated the association. About 17 rarely observed V segments, including chromosome 9 orphons, were excluded from the earlier analysis of some 590 of the donors because counts were too low. In a later analysis, about 16,000 TCR beta sequences were associated with specific HLA alleles at a false discovery rate of 0.05. A few of the identified cytomegalovirus-associated TCR beta chains were confirmed in vitro to be specific for cytomegalovirus antigens. Linkage disequilibrium might explain the correlated functional status among segregating V segments, but an unknown experimental factor could not be ruled out. A total of fewer than 200 TCR beta chains were listed by the study as associated with cytomegalovirus. A group of highly shared sequence variants was considered likely to be a technical artifact of the sequencing pipeline. Only TCR beta chains were sequenced in this cohort, and the absence of alpha or paired-chain data limited detectable features. The classifier was reported to diagnose cytomegalovirus status with high specificity and sensitivity in both the original cohort and the validation cohort. A later analysis reported that several top co-occurrence clusters appeared linked to parvovirus B19, influenza, CMV and Epstein-Barr virus. A further reported finding was that TCR beta sequences accurately predicted the HLA-A and HLA-B alleles for most subjects in the first cohort. Most TCR sequences were seen in very few donors, while some public TCRs were found in many individuals. In an earlier analysis of approximately 590 of the donors, most TCR beta V segments were observed in productive rearrangements about 90% or about 30% of the time, broadly matching IMGT annotations. In a later analysis, TCR association rates were found to vary across HLA loci, with the most associated TCRs seen for DRB1 alleles and the fewest for HLA-C alleles. Assigning TCR associations to individual alleles was difficult when HLA alleles, especially DR and DQ, strongly co-occurred. In a later analysis, most CMV-associated TCR beta chains were found to appear HLA-restricted, with HLA associations seemingly driven largely by CMV exposure. Compared with equally common non-associated chains, HLA-associated TCR beta chains in a later analysis were more clonally expanded and had lower generation probabilities. According to the authors, the approach could potentially be generalized to other disease states and immunological phenotypes. Because HLA typing was missing for some donors at each locus, association tests included only the typed subset. Roughly uniform sequencing depth across donors was assumed in presence/absence analyses, although this assumption may not hold. CMV serostatus was the only immune exposure information available for the cohort. Some IMGT-functional V segments, including TRBV6-2 and TRBV6-3, could not be told apart with the 87-base-pair reads, so those segments were excluded.

The method behind the library was the immunoSEQ multiplex PCR assay. For the multiplex PCR, a mixture combining 60 forward primers for TCR Vbeta segments and 13 reverse primers for TCR Jbeta segments was used. Amplification of the CDR3 region of rearranged TCR beta genes was performed with a multiplex PCR assay on genomic DNA. The amplified TCR beta libraries were sequenced on the Illumina HiSeq System as 87-base-pair reads. The source study handled its data this way. A later analysis counted about 76 million unique TCR beta chains across the 640 or so repertoires, and 10 million to 11 million of these chains were shared by at least two donors. Raw reads were error-corrected and collapsed into unique sequences by a nearest-neighbor algorithm in which closely related sequences were merged to remove PCR and sequencing errors. Alignment of CDR3 sequences to IMGT reference sequences was used to assign V, D and J gene segments. For a sequence to be retained, a match of at least six nucleotides was required to both a V gene segment and a J gene segment. A rearrangement was called productive if the CDR3 had no stop codons and remained in frame with V and J, and every other rearrangement was called non-productive. Following IMGT convention, CDR3 was defined as the stretch from the second conserved V-encoded cysteine to the conserved J-encoded phenylalanine. Sequences without an unambiguous match to a single V gene segment were excluded from the earlier analysis of a few hundred of the donors. In an earlier analysis of around 600 of the donors, V segments were called functional above 56.7% productive rearrangements and were called segregating when the between-donor standard deviation exceeded 5%. A statistical classification framework was developed to diagnose cytomegalovirus status using the catalog of TCR beta chain sequences. V and J gene assignment, in a later analysis, came from comparing TCR nucleotide sequences with IMGT/GENE-DB human TR gene sequences. Using the TCRdist pipeline, a later analysis assigned CDR3 sequences along with most-parsimonious VDJ recombination scenarios. A later analysis defined each TCR beta chain by its CDR3 amino acid sequence plus V-gene family, and excluded reads lacking a unique V-gene family. A later analysis removed over 500 highly shared, low-generation-probability nucleotide sequences to deal with suspected cross-contamination and a sequencing artifact. In a later analysis, a clonal expansion index for each public chain was calculated from normalized within-repertoire ranks of inferred template counts. A later analysis computed generation probabilities with a VDJ recombination model fitted to out-of-frame rearrangements, and checked the results against IGoR. In a later analysis, TCR-TCR, TCR-HLA and TCR-CMV co-occurrence was scored with hypergeometric tests, and a repertoire-size bias correction was applied to TCR pairs. A later analysis estimated false discovery rates by permuting HLA or CMV assignments 20 times. In a later analysis, co-occurring TCRs were grouped with DBSCAN, and TCRdist sequence similarity was added when clustering was performed within HLA-allele-positive subsets. For co-occurrence clustering, repertoires with fewer than 30,000 or more than 120,000 public chains were excluded, along with a handful of repertoires with anomalous nucleotide sharing. Sourced from immuneACCESS, this table was stored by TCRdb with only in-frame sequences that have V and J called. A share of the clones is absent; for the studies checked, an unresolved V gene accounts for under half, and the remainder has no known explanation. That table gives V, J and clone size, and the DNA gave D and trimming. The sample has around 230,000 clones on record, around 83% of them singletons. The ten largest clones take up 0.24% of the sample.

V and J are truncated by 3 bases and 3 bases respectively, leaving an intervening sequence of 12 bases. The CDR3, cysteine through phenylalanine, is 14 amino acids long. Only the CDR3 portion is preserved as DNA: 42 bases, with reading frame beginning at the first base. The germline V gene provides CDR1 MGHDK and CDR2 SYGVNS. This clone occurred a few times. Its antigen target is currently unknown. No base-level quality is on record; no much larger clone is a single base apart. The cohort consisted of 666 healthy bone marrow donors. At the time of sampling, all cohort members were nominally healthy, though unrecorded immune exposures were likely present. The donor tested CMV seronegative and was one of the 352 seronegative cohort members. A peripheral blood sample was collected from each donor, and TCR beta sequencing was performed on peripheral blood mononuclear cells. Genomic DNA extraction from the blood cell samples was performed with the Qiagen DNeasy Blood Extraction Kit.

Source material: PBMCs. Here the chain combines TRBV25-1 and TRBJ2-7, and the D gene may be TRBD1, 6 bases matching. This receptor was obtained from a girl aged 2 to 10 in good health and CMV-seronegative. The CDR3 reads CASSDRDKFYEQYF. The nucleotide sequence reads as follows: TGTGCCAGCAGTGACCGGGACAAATTCTACGAGCAGTACTTC.